This TCR beta chain was captured in a study of T cell responses to AZD1222 COVID-19 vaccine. General observations from the study: Spike-spanning, vaccine-associated CD4 TCRs were dominant at 160-218 and 743-854.

Per germline, CDR1 LGHDT and CDR2 YNNKEL (reference sequence). The CDR3 is 16 residues long. The V gene lost 3 bases and the J gene lost 1 base, with 15 bases spanning the gap. Regarding this clone: Its target is not known.

Measured with immunoSEQ multiplex PCR; TCRdb has only the in-frame clones, and not every one. The repertoire holds over 95,000 clones, around nine tenths seen once, with more than 15% in the top ten. The receptor's source is an adult who received the AZD1222 COVID-19 vaccine. The V gene is TRBV3-1 (or the pseudogene TRBV3-2), the J gene TRBJ1-2; D may be TRBD1 (5 bases). The source was peripheral blood, collected 28 days after the second AZD1222 dose. The CDR3 nucleotides read TGTGCCAGCAGCCAGGGATGGGGGGACCTTAACTATGGCTACACCTTC. This gives the protein CASSQGWGDLNYGYTF.